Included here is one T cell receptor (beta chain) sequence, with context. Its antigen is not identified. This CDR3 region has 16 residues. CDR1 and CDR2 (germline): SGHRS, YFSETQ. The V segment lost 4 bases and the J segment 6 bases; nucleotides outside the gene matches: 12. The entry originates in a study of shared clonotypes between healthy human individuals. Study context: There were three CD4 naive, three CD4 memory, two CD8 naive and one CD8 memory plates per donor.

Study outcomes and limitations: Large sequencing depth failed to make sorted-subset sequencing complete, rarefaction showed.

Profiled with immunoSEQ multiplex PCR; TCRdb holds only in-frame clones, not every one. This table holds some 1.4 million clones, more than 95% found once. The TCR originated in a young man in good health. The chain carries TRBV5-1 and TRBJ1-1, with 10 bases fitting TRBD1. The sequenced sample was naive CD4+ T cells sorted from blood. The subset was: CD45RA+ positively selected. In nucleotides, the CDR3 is TGCGCCAGCAGCCAACCGACAGGGGGCGAGTGGGCTGAAGCTTTCTTT. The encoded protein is CASSQPTGGEWAEAFF.